Listed below are T cell receptor beta chains from one sample, sequenced in a study of shared clonotypes between healthy human individuals. Repertoires were generated with immunoSEQ multiplex PCR, while TCRdb's copy carries only in-frame clones and drops some. There are about 2 million clones in the sample; over 85% occur only once, and approximately 1.2% lies in the top ten. Sequenced input: naive CD8+ T cells sorted from blood. These receptors came from a man younger than 35 in good health. Each CDR3 is given with its conserved first and last residue. A D gene is named only where the DNA matches it firmly. Clone sizes are given selectively: once, few, many, or a class where the clone is expanded.

v_call,d_call,j_call,clone_size,cdr3_nt,cdr3_aa
TRBV6-5,NA,TRBJ1-3,NA,TGTGCCAGCAGGACAGACAGCTTCTCTGGAAACACCATATATTTT,CASRTDSFSGNTIYF
TRBV2,NA,TRBJ2-2,NA,TGTGCCAGCAGTGAAGCCCCCGGACTGGTGGCCTTCGCGAACACCGGGGAGCTGTTTTTT,CASSEAPGLVAFANTGELFF
TRBV30,TRBD2,TRBJ2-3,NA,TGTGCCTGGACTAGCGGGGTGGGAGATACGCAGTATTTT,CAWTSGVGDTQYF
TRBV10-2,TRBD2,TRBJ2-1,once,TGCGCCAGCAGTCCGCTAGCGGGAGGTACTGAGCAGTTCTTC,CASSPLAGGTEQFF
TRBV5-5,NA,TRBJ2-7,NA,TGTGCCAGCAGCACGGACATTTTCTACGAGCAGTACTTC,CASSTDIFYEQYF
TRBV7-2,NA,TRBJ2-2,NA,TGTGCCAAGCTCCGGTGGGCAGGGGACACCGGGGAGCTGTTTTTT,CAKLRWAGDTGELFF
TRBV6-1,TRBD1,TRBJ2-7,NA,TGTGCCAGCAGTGACCGGACAGGACTCGAGCAGTACTTC,CASSDRTGLEQYF
TRBV7-9,NA,TRBJ2-6,few,TGTGCCAGCAGCTTTTTTACTAGCTCTGGGGCCAACGTCCTGACTTTC,CASSFFTSSGANVLTF
TRBV27,NA,TRBJ1-1,NA,TGTGCCAGCAGTTTTAGGGTTTCGTTTGACACTGAAGCTTTCTTT,CASSFRVSFDTEAFF
TRBV7-3,NA,TRBJ2-3,NA,TGTGCCAGCAGCAATTGGAGCGGGACAGATACGCAGTATTTT,CASSNWSGTDTQYF
TRBV7-9,NA,TRBJ2-1,NA,TGTGCCAGCAGGGTCCACAATGAGCAGTTCTTC,CASRVHNEQFF
TRBV19,NA,TRBJ2-3,NA,TGTGCCAGTAGTACCCTCCTCGGGTTGCTAGATACGCAGTATTTT,CASSTLLGLLDTQYF
TRBV15,NA,TRBJ2-5,NA,TGTGCCACCAGCAGAGATCTCCCCGGGGCTGGAGAGACCCAGTACTTC,CATSRDLPGAGETQYF
TRBV4-1,NA,TRBJ1-1,NA,TGCGCCAGCAGCCAAGATCCCACAGCCACCGCGTATAACACTGAAGCTTTCTTT,CASSQDPTATAYNTEAFF
TRBV7-9,NA,TRBJ2-2,NA,TGTGCCAGCAGCCTAACCACAGGGCCCGGGGAGCTGTTTTTT,CASSLTTGPGELFF
TRBV28,NA,TRBJ2-7,NA,TGTGCCAGCAGTTTGGCTGAGGGTCCCTACGAGCAGTACTTC,CASSLAEGPYEQYF
TRBV6-1,NA,TRBJ2-3,NA,TGTGCCAGCACCAACATGGGATATACGCAGTATTTT,CASTNMGYTQYF
TRBV6-5,TRBD2,TRBJ2-5,NA,TGTGCCAGCAATTATGGTACTAGCGGGATCCCGAAGACCCAGTACTTC,CASNYGTSGIPKTQYF
TRBV4-1,NA,TRBJ2-7,NA,TGCGCCAGCAGCCAAGACTCGGGACATAATTACGAGCAGTACTTC,CASSQDSGHNYEQYF
TRBV7-2,NA,TRBJ2-7,NA,TGTGCCAGCAGCTTAGTGCACTTATACGAGCAGTACTTC,CASSLVHLYEQYF
TRBV6-6,TRBD1,TRBJ1-2,NA,TGTGCCAGCAGCCCCCTGACAGGGGTACTGTCTATAATCTACACCTTC,CASSPLTGVLSIIYTF
TRBV7-9,TRBD2,TRBJ2-3,NA,TGTGCCAGCAGCCTTGTTGCGGGGGGGGATACGCAGTATTTT,CASSLVAGGDTQYF
TRBV5-1,NA,TRBJ2-7,NA,TGCGCCAGCACTCAACTGGGACGGGAGACCCACTACGAGCAGTACTTC,CASTQLGRETHYEQYF
TRBV11-2,NA,TRBJ2-7,NA,TGTGCCAGCAGCTTTGAGCCTAACTACGAGCAGTACTTC,CASSFEPNYEQYF
TRBV9,NA,TRBJ1-6,NA,TGTGCCAGCAGCGGCGGAGACTATAATTCACCCCTCCACTTT,CASSGGDYNSPLHF
TRBV27,TRBD2,TRBJ2-3,NA,TGTGCCAGCAGTCTAGATCCTAGCGGGAGATTGGTAGATACGCAGTATTTT,CASSLDPSGRLVDTQYF
TRBV7-8,TRBD2,TRBJ2-3,NA,TGTGCCAGCAGCTTAGCTAGCGGGGGAGATACGCAGTATTTT,CASSLASGGDTQYF
TRBV7-9,NA,TRBJ2-6,NA,TGTGCCAGCAGCAGAGCCGAGGGCTCTGGGGCCAACGTCCTGACTTTC,CASSRAEGSGANVLTF
TRBV27,TRBD1,TRBJ1-2,NA,TGTGCCAGCAGCGATCTGGGACAGGGGCTTTGGGGCTACACCTTC,CASSDLGQGLWGYTF
TRBV6-1,NA,TRBJ2-6,NA,TGTGCCAGCAGTGTAGAGATAGACAGAATTGGGGCCAACGTCCTGACTTTC,CASSVEIDRIGANVLTF
TRBV6-5,NA,TRBJ2-2,NA,TGTGCCAGCAGTTACTCGGAGACAGGGAACACCGGGGAGCTGTTTTTT,CASSYSETGNTGELFF
TRBV5-5,NA,TRBJ2-2,NA,TGTGCCAGCAGCTCCGGGACACTAACCGGGGAGCTGTTTTTT,CASSSGTLTGELFF
TRBV27,NA,TRBJ1-1,NA,TGTGCCAGCAGTTTAGCCTCCCACACTGAAGCTTTCTTT,CASSLASHTEAFF
TRBV21-1,NA,TRBJ2-6,once,TGTGCCAGCAGCAAAGACTCCGGGGTTCTCTCTGGGGCCAACGTCCTGACTTTC,CASSKDSGVLSGANVLTF
TRBV6-6,NA,TRBJ2-1,NA,TGTGCCAGCAGTCAGACACTTGGCTCCTACAATGAGCAGTTCTTC,CASSQTLGSYNEQFF
TRBV6-1,NA,TRBJ2-7,NA,TGTGCCAGCAGTGAAGTTAAGGACTCCTACGAGCAGTACTTC,CASSEVKDSYEQYF
TRBV29-1,TRBD1,TRBJ2-7,NA,TGCAGCGTTGAAGACTTAGCCGGGACAGGGGGCGGCTACGAGCAGTACTTC,CSVEDLAGTGGGYEQYF
TRBV6-5,TRBD2,TRBJ2-7,NA,TGTGCCAGCAGTTACTCGAGCGGGGAGGAGTTAAACGAGCAGTACTTC,CASSYSSGEELNEQYF
TRBV25-1,NA,TRBJ2-7,NA,TGTGCCAGCACCGCCGGGCCAGCCAAGTACTTC,CASTAGPAKYF
TRBV5-1,TRBD1,TRBJ2-7,NA,TGCGCCAGCAGAAGACCCGAGGGACAGTTCTACGAGCAGTACTTC,CASRRPEGQFYEQYF
TRBV5-1,NA,TRBJ2-7,NA,TGCGCCAGCAGCTTGGGAGCGGGTAGCAACGAGCAGTACTTC,CASSLGAGSNEQYF